The present entry profiles one T cell receptor (beta chain) with its context. This CDR3 region has 14 residues. Germline V CDR1 and CDR2: SGDLS, YYNGEE. Trimming left V 0 bases short and J 5 bases short, with 9 bases between. This record belongs to a study of T cell repertoires and Cas9 in healthy adults. Profiling relied on immunoSEQ multiplex PCR, and the TCRdb table lists in-frame clones only, not all of them. The repertoire holds roughly 23,000 clones, roughly 89% seen once, with roughly 1.6% in the top ten. This TCR was recovered from a human donor in good health. Sequenced sample: CD4+ effector T cells (CD127+, CD25-, CD137-, CD154-) from PBMCs; culture status not recorded. The rearrangement uses TRBV9 and TRBJ2-1; possible D gene TRBD2, 6 bases. DNA of the CDR3: TGTGCCAGCAGCGTAGGGGACTTCAACAATGAGCAGTTCTTC. Encoded protein: CASSVGDFNNEQFF.